The 19 T cell receptor beta chains presented below share a single source sample, sequenced in a study of blood T cell repertoires in COVID-19. Clones were read by immunoSEQ multiplex PCR, and TCRdb kept only the in-frame ones, dropping some. Among under 200,000 clones listed, roughly 86% were seen once. Specimen: peripheral blood. These receptors all come from a woman aged 80 or over with COVID-19, enrolled during active disease.

V usage is TRBV12-3 or TRBV12-4 and J usage is TRBJ1-6; D gene ambiguous. V was trimmed by 6 bases and J by 10 bases, leaving 13 bases between them. There are 13 residues in the CDR3. CDR3 residues: CASSPRIASPLHF. DNA for the CDR3: TGTGCCAGCAGCCCTCGCATAGCGTCACCCCTCCACTTT.

The V and J genes are TRBV28 and TRBJ1-1, with 7 bases fitting TRBD1. Trimming removed 2 bases from V and 11 bases from J; junction bases left unmatched: 11. The CDR3 extends over 14 amino acids. Germline V gene sequence: CDR1 MDHEN, CDR2 SYDVKM. The CDR3 reads CASSLPQNRGRAFF. The CDR3 DNA reads TGTGCCAGCAGTTTACCTCAAAACAGGGGTCGGGCTTTCTTT.

The chain combines TRBV28 with TRBJ1-3, with TRBD1 identical over 10 bases. The germline V gene has CDR1 MDHEN and CDR2 SYDVKM. The CDR3 runs to 16 residues. Trimming removed 6 bases from V and 6 bases from J; junction bases left unmatched: 11. The CDR3 protein is CASRQRRDRGENTIYF. In nucleotides, the CDR3 is TGTGCCAGCAGACAGCGCCGGGACAGGGGTGAAAACACCATATATTTT.

V and J are TRBV28 and TRBJ2-1; D is unclear. Germline CDR1 MDHEN, CDR2 SYDVKM. The germline V and J ends were trimmed by 3 bases and 6 bases, with 15 bases remaining between them. The CDR3 extends over 15 amino acids. Here the CDR3 DNA reads TGTGCCAGCAGTTTTGCAGGTACCCCCGCCAATGAGCAGTTCTTC. This translates into CASSFAGTPANEQFF.

The chain is built from TRBV7-2 and TRBJ2-2; 8 bases align to TRBD1. The CDR3 is 15 residues long. Germline V CDR1 and CDR2: SGHTA, FQGNSA. The J segment lost 3 bases and the V segment lost 4 bases, leaving 4 bases of the junction unmatched. CDR3 DNA sequence: TGTGCCAGCAGCTCGACAGGGGCGGACACCGGGGAGCTGTTTTTT. It specifies CASSSTGADTGELFF.

The chain carries TRBV3-1 (or the pseudogene TRBV3-2) and TRBJ2-1; 9 bases map to TRBD1. CDR3 length: 17 amino acids. Germline-derived CDR1 and CDR2 are LGHDT and YNNKEL (reference sequence). With 0 bases clipped from V and 12 bases from J, the junction kept 15 bases outside the gene matches. DNA for the CDR3: TGTGCCAGCAGCCAAGAGATTCCGGGACAGGGCGGCTTGCGGCAGTTCTTC. Translating gives CASSQEIPGQGGLRQFF.

As for this clone: Possible read error: a much larger clone is one base away. V usage is TRBV14 and J usage is TRBJ1-2, with a weak D call TRBD1 (6 bases). Germline-derived CDR1 and CDR2 are SGHDN and FVKESK. Trimming removed 4 bases at V and 2 bases at J, with 8 bases between. The CDR3 runs 13 residues. The CDR3 sequence is CASSLGQNYGYTF. The CDR3 DNA reads as TGTGCCAGCAGCCTCGGACAGAACTATGGCTACACCTTC.

This clone was observed a single time. This chain joins TRBV11-2 and TRBJ2-7; D not certain. V shed 3 bases and J shed 5 bases, with 5 bases lying between them. The CDR3 covers 11 residues. CDR1 is SGHAT and CDR2 is FQNNGV in the germline V gene. For the CDR3, the DNA is TGTGCCAGCAGCTTGTCTAACGAGCAGTACTTC. It codes for CASSLSNEQYF.

V usage is TRBV6-5 and J usage is TRBJ2-2; no clear D gene. Germline values: CDR1 MNHEY, CDR2 SVGAGI. The CDR3 length is 13 residues. V shed 6 bases and J shed 4 bases, with 9 bases lying between them. As DNA, the CDR3 is TGTGCCAGCAGGGCCGGAGTCACCGGGGAGCTGTTTTTT. Protein: CASRAGVTGELFF.

The rearrangement links TRBV6-2 or TRBV6-3 to TRBJ2-4, with D tentatively TRBD1 (5 bases). The CDR3 extends over 16 amino acids. The germline V and J ends were trimmed by 10 bases and 1 base, with 20 bases remaining between them. Looked up from germline, CDR1 is MNHEY and CDR2 is SVGEGT. In nucleotides, the CDR3 is TGTGCCACCGGCCCGTCAGACAGTCAGGCCAAAAACATTCAGTACTTC. The encoded protein is CATGPSDSQAKNIQYF.

The V call is TRBV10-3, the J call TRBJ2-2, with D uncertain. With 6 bases removed from V and 1 base from J, the gap between germline ends came to 12 bases. Germline V gene sequence: CDR1 ENHRY, CDR2 SYGVKD. There are 15 residues in the CDR3. CDR3 sequence: CAISATGLNTGELFF. The CDR3 coding sequence is TGTGCCATCAGCGCTACGGGTCTGAACACCGGGGAGCTGTTTTTT.

This clone has a single count. V gene TRBV19 combines with J gene TRBJ2-1; perhaps TRBD2 as D (5 bases). The CDR3 totals 14 residues. CDR1 LNHDA and CDR2 SQIVND come from the germline V gene (reference sequence). Trimming pared 10 bases from V and 0 bases from J, leaving 13 bases between. The DNA for the CDR3 is TGTGCCACCAAAGGAGGATACTCCTACAATGAGCAGTTCTTC. Amino acid sequence: CATKGGYSYNEQFF. The variable domain in full, completed from reference TRBV19 and TRBJ2-1, reads DGGITQSPKYLFRKEGQNVTLSCEQNLNHDAMYWYRQDPGQGLRLIYYSQIVNDFQKGDIAEGYSVSREKKESFPLTVTSAQKNPTAFYLCATKGGYSYNEQFFGPGTRLTVL.

The CDR3 sequence: CASSYTTGVEQYF. The CDR3 DNA reads TGTGCCAGCAGTTACACCACAGGGGTCGAGCAGTACTTC. This chain uses TRBV6-2 or TRBV6-3 with TRBJ2-7, with 7 nucleotides matching TRBD1. With V trimmed by 2 bases and J by 6 bases, 4 bases remained unmatched. CDR3 length: 13 amino acids. The germline V gene encodes CDR1 MNHEY and CDR2 SVGEGT.

The gene calls are TRBV18 and TRBJ1-5; 7 nucleotides line up with TRBD1. The V segment lost 5 bases and the J segment 6 bases; nucleotides outside the gene matches: 4. The germline gives CDR1 KGHSH, CDR2 LQKENI. The length of the CDR3 is 13 residues. In DNA form, the CDR3 reads TGTGCCAGCTCAGTTCACAGGGGTCAGCCCCAGCATTTT. Protein sequence: CASSVHRGQPQHF.

The rearrangement links TRBV5-1 to TRBJ2-6, with 9 bases identical to TRBD2. The CDR3 runs 16 residues. Per the germline V gene, CDR1 is SGHRS and CDR2 is YFSETQ. The junction had 6 bases not matched to a gene; V was cut back by 4 bases and J by 4 bases. CDR3 in amino acids: CASSGSGSTGANVLTF. CDR3 nucleotide sequence: TGCGCCAGCAGCGGTAGCGGGAGTACCGGGGCCAACGTCCTGACTTTC.

The chain links TRBV27 to TRBJ1-4, with 7 bases fitting TRBD1. The germline V gene encodes CDR1 MNHEY and CDR2 SMNVEV (reference sequence). CDR3 length: 15 amino acids. V was pared by 4 bases and J by 7 bases, with 9 bases of the junction left unmatched. As DNA, the CDR3 is TGTGCCAGCAGTTCCGGGACAGCCCTGGGTGAAAAACTGTTTTTT. Its protein product is CASSSGTALGEKLFF. The whole variable domain, remainder taken from reference TRBV27 and TRBJ1-4, is EAQVTQNPRYLITVTGKKLTVTCSQNMNHEYMSWYRQDPGLGLRQIYYSMNVEVTDKGDVPEGYKVSRKEKRNFPLILESPSPNQTSLYFCASSSGTALGEKLFFGSGTQLSVL.

This chain joins TRBV15 and TRBJ2-2; 7 bases align to TRBD1. Per the germline V gene, CDR1 is LNHNV and CDR2 is YYDKDF (reference sequence). The CDR3 consists of 16 residues. With 4 bases clipped from V and 7 bases from J, the junction kept 12 bases outside the gene matches. CDR3 sequence (DNA): TGTGCCACCAGCACCCTAGACAGGGCCCTCGGCGGGGAGCTGTTTTTT. Amino acids: CATSTLDRALGGELFF. Looking up the rest from reference TRBV15 and TRBJ2-2 gives the full variable domain: DAMVIQNPRYQVTQFGKPVTLSCSQTLNHNVMYWYQQKSSQAPKLLFHYYDKDFNNEADTPDNFQSRRPNTSFCFLDIRSPGLGDTAMYLCATSTLDRALGGELFFGEGSRLTVL.

This CDR3 is CASSFPDTEAFF. The DNA for the CDR3 is TGTGCCAGCAGTTTCCCGGACACTGAAGCTTTCTTT. This sequence joins TRBV12-3 or TRBV12-4 and TRBJ1-1; D not certain. V was trimmed by 3 bases and J by 3 bases, leaving 5 bases between them. This CDR3 contains 12 residues.

This sequence joins TRBV19 and TRBJ1-5; a possible D gene is TRBD1 (5 bases). Trimming took 2 bases from V and 1 from J, leaving 9 bases between them. Looked up from germline, CDR1 is LNHDA and CDR2 is SQIVND (reference sequence). The CDR3 is 15 residues long. The CDR3 nucleotides are TGTGCCAGTAGTATATTCCGACAGAGCAATCAGCCCCAGCATTTT. This encodes CASSIFRQSNQPQHF. The whole variable domain, filled in from reference TRBV19 and TRBJ1-5, reads DGGITQSPKYLFRKEGQNVTLSCEQNLNHDAMYWYRQDPGQGLRLIYYSQIVNDFQKGDIAEGYSVSREKKESFPLTVTSAQKNPTAFYLCASSIFRQSNQPQHFGDGTRLSIL.